A selection of T cell receptor beta chains follows, all from one sample in a study of lymphopenia after photon versus proton radiotherapy. Profiling relied on immunoSEQ multiplex PCR, and the TCRdb table lists in-frame clones only, not all of them. This sample has some 25,000 clones, with around 83% found just once. Sequenced here: peripheral blood, sampled from a patient treated with photon-based radiotherapy. The receptors originated from a man aged 25 to 45 with gastric cancer. CDR3s include the opening cysteine and the closing phenylalanine or tryptophan. Each record gives: D gene, J gene, V gene, clone size, CDR3 DNA, CDR3 protein. A D gene is named only where the DNA matches it firmly. Clone size, where shown, is once, few, many, or a class for clones that have expanded.

D gene: NA; J gene: TRBJ1-1; V gene: TRBV11-1; clone size: few; CDR3 DNA: TGTGCCAGCAGCCGGGACTGGGACACTGAAGCTTTCTTT; CDR3 protein: CASSRDWDTEAFF
D gene: TRBD1; J gene: TRBJ2-1; V gene: TRBV6-1; clone size: NA; CDR3 DNA: TGTGCCAGCAGAGCTGGGGGACAGGGAGCCAATGAGCAGTTCTTC; CDR3 protein: CASRAGGQGANEQFF
D gene: NA; J gene: TRBJ2-7; V gene: TRBV2; clone size: few; CDR3 DNA: TGTGCCAGCAGTGAATATTCCCACGAGCAGTACTTC; CDR3 protein: CASSEYSHEQYF
D gene: NA; J gene: TRBJ1-6; V gene: TRBV2; clone size: NA; CDR3 DNA: TGTGCCAGCAGGGCAAACAATAATTCACCCCTCCACTTT; CDR3 protein: CASRANNNSPLHF
D gene: NA; J gene: TRBJ1-1; V gene: TRBV19; clone size: once; CDR3 DNA: TGTGCCAGTAGTAGTGGAGAAGCTTTCTTT; CDR3 protein: CASSSGEAFF
D gene: TRBD1; J gene: TRBJ1-3; V gene: TRBV19; clone size: NA; CDR3 DNA: TGTGCCAGTAGTATGGACAGGATACGCTCTGGAAACACCATATATTTT; CDR3 protein: CASSMDRIRSGNTIYF
D gene: TRBD2; J gene: TRBJ2-7; V gene: TRBV5-1; clone size: NA; CDR3 DNA: TGCGCCAGCAGCTTGAATACGGGAGGGCCGATGAGCCTCTACGAGCAGTACTTC; CDR3 protein: CASSLNTGGPMSLYEQYF
D gene: NA; J gene: TRBJ1-5; V gene: TRBV2; clone size: NA; CDR3 DNA: TGTGCCAGCAGTGAGACGAGGTTTCGGAATCAGCCCCAGCATTTT; CDR3 protein: CASSETRFRNQPQHF
D gene: NA; J gene: TRBJ1-2; V gene: TRBV5-6; clone size: NA; CDR3 DNA: TGTGCCAGCAGCTCGATTGACAGGAACTATGGCTACACCTTC; CDR3 protein: CASSSIDRNYGYTF
D gene: NA; J gene: TRBJ1-3; V gene: TRBV6-5; clone size: NA; CDR3 DNA: TGTGCCAGCAGTTACAAGGGTCCTGGAAACACCATATATTTT; CDR3 protein: CASSYKGPGNTIYF
D gene: TRBD1; J gene: TRBJ1-2; V gene: TRBV5-1; clone size: NA; CDR3 DNA: TGCGCCAGCAGCCCTACGGGACAGGCGTATGGCTACACCTTC; CDR3 protein: CASSPTGQAYGYTF
D gene: TRBD1; J gene: TRBJ2-1; V gene: TRBV11-3; clone size: NA; CDR3 DNA: TGTGCCAGCAGCTTATACGCTTATATCGCAGGGGGCGTTGGCAATGAGCAGTTCTTC; CDR3 protein: CASSLYAYIAGGVGNEQFF
D gene: NA; J gene: TRBJ1-5; V gene: TRBV7-9; clone size: NA; CDR3 DNA: TGTGCCAGCAGCCCTACGGACGGAAGCAATCAGCCCCAGCATTTT; CDR3 protein: CASSPTDGSNQPQHF
D gene: NA; J gene: TRBJ2-1; V gene: TRBV7-3; clone size: NA; CDR3 DNA: TGTGCCAGCAGCTTTCGGGCGGACTACAATGAGCAGTTCTTC; CDR3 protein: CASSFRADYNEQFF
D gene: TRBD2; J gene: TRBJ2-5; V gene: TRBV10-1; clone size: few; CDR3 DNA: TGCGCCAGCAGTGAAAGCGGGGGCCAAGAGACCCAGTACTTC; CDR3 protein: CASSESGGQETQYF
D gene: NA; J gene: TRBJ2-5; V gene: TRBV2; clone size: once; CDR3 DNA: TGTGCCATCTCCAGGGGTAACCAAGAGACCCAGTACTTC; CDR3 protein: CAISRGNQETQYF
D gene: TRBD1; J gene: TRBJ1-3; V gene: TRBV18; clone size: NA; CDR3 DNA: TGTGCCAGCTCCCCCGGGACAGGGATTAAAACTGGAAACACCATATATTTT; CDR3 protein: CASSPGTGIKTGNTIYF
D gene: NA; J gene: TRBJ2-1; V gene: TRBV6-1; clone size: NA; CDR3 DNA: TGTGCCAGCAGCGTAACGTACAATGAGCAGTTCTTC; CDR3 protein: CASSVTYNEQFF
D gene: TRBD1; J gene: TRBJ1-2; V gene: TRBV27; clone size: NA; CDR3 DNA: TGTGCCAGCAGTTGGGACAGGGGGGTAGGTGGCTACACCTTC; CDR3 protein: CASSWDRGVGGYTF
D gene: TRBD1; J gene: TRBJ2-1; V gene: TRBV5-1; clone size: NA; CDR3 DNA: TGCGCCAGCAGCTTCCAGGGGGAAGCATACAATGAGCAGTTCTTC; CDR3 protein: CASSFQGEAYNEQFF
D gene: TRBD1; J gene: TRBJ1-2; V gene: TRBV28; clone size: few; CDR3 DNA: TGTGCCAGCAGTAGGACAGGGAGGGGAAGGGGCTACACCTTC; CDR3 protein: CASSRTGRGRGYTF
D gene: NA; J gene: TRBJ1-1; V gene: TRBV19; clone size: NA; CDR3 DNA: TGTGCCAGTAGTATTTCGAGGAACACTGAAGCTTTCTTT; CDR3 protein: CASSISRNTEAFF
D gene: NA; J gene: TRBJ1-1; V gene: TRBV2; clone size: NA; CDR3 DNA: TGTGCCAGCACGACAGGCAGAATGAACACTGAAGCTTTCTTT; CDR3 protein: CASTTGRMNTEAFF
D gene: NA; J gene: TRBJ2-7; V gene: TRBV7-2; clone size: once; CDR3 DNA: TGTGCCAGCAGCCCTATCCTGCAGGCGGGCGAGCAGTACTTC; CDR3 protein: CASSPILQAGEQYF
D gene: TRBD2; J gene: TRBJ2-7; V gene: TRBV11-3; clone size: NA; CDR3 DNA: TGTGCCAGCAGCTTAGACAGCGGGAGGGTTGAGCAGTACTTC; CDR3 protein: CASSLDSGRVEQYF
D gene: TRBD1; J gene: TRBJ2-2; V gene: TRBV7-8; clone size: NA; CDR3 DNA: TGTGCCAGCAGCCTTGCCCCACAGGGGCCCTCCGGGGAGCTGTTTTTT; CDR3 protein: CASSLAPQGPSGELFF
D gene: NA; J gene: TRBJ2-7; V gene: TRBV6-5; clone size: NA; CDR3 DNA: TGTGCCAGCAGTTACTCCGGGGGGCCATCCTACGAGCAGTACTTC; CDR3 protein: CASSYSGGPSYEQYF
D gene: TRBD2; J gene: TRBJ2-3; V gene: TRBV6-5; clone size: NA; CDR3 DNA: TGTGCCAGCCGATACGTAGCGGGAGACACAGATACGCAGTATTTT; CDR3 protein: CASRYVAGDTDTQYF
D gene: NA; J gene: TRBJ1-4; V gene: TRBV5-1; clone size: NA; CDR3 DNA: TGCGCCAGCAGGCTGATGAGGGGGGCGGATGAAAAACTGTTTTTT; CDR3 protein: CASRLMRGADEKLFF
D gene: NA; J gene: TRBJ1-1; V gene: TRBV10-3; clone size: NA; CDR3 DNA: TGTGCCACCCAGGGGACGAACACTGAAGCTTTCTTT; CDR3 protein: CATQGTNTEAFF
D gene: NA; J gene: TRBJ2-7; V gene: TRBV5-1; clone size: NA; CDR3 DNA: TGCGCCAGCAGCTTGGGCAGCTCCTACGAGCAGTACTTC; CDR3 protein: CASSLGSSYEQYF
D gene: TRBD1; J gene: TRBJ1-4; V gene: TRBV4-1; clone size: NA; CDR3 DNA: TGCGCCAGCAGCCAGCCCGGGACAGGGGTTACAAAACTGTTTTTT; CDR3 protein: CASSQPGTGVTKLFF
D gene: NA; J gene: TRBJ2-3; V gene: TRBV9; clone size: NA; CDR3 DNA: TGTGCCAGTTCGGCGGGGATCACAGATACGCAGTATTTT; CDR3 protein: CASSAGITDTQYF
D gene: TRBD2; J gene: TRBJ2-3; V gene: TRBV6-1; clone size: NA; CDR3 DNA: TGTGCCGTCCAGCGGGGGATGGAAACAGATACGCAGTATTTT; CDR3 protein: CAVQRGMETDTQYF
D gene: TRBD2; J gene: TRBJ2-3; V gene: TRBV18; clone size: once; CDR3 DNA: TGTGCCAGCTCACTCAGCGGGGGGGCCGTTGGAGATACGCAGTATTTT; CDR3 protein: CASSLSGGAVGDTQYF
D gene: NA; J gene: TRBJ1-1; V gene: TRBV9; clone size: few; CDR3 DNA: TGTGCCAGCAGCGAGACAGAAGGAGGGCTCACTGAAGCTTTCTTT; CDR3 protein: CASSETEGGLTEAFF
D gene: NA; J gene: TRBJ1-1; V gene: TRBV19; clone size: NA; CDR3 DNA: TGTGCCAGTAGTATAAACTCGGACAACACTGAAGCTTTCTTT; CDR3 protein: CASSINSDNTEAFF
D gene: TRBD1; J gene: TRBJ1-6; V gene: TRBV11-2; clone size: NA; CDR3 DNA: TGTGCCAGCAGCTTAGATGAAGGGGGCAGGTCACCCCTCCACTTT; CDR3 protein: CASSLDEGGRSPLHF
D gene: NA; J gene: TRBJ2-3; V gene: TRBV18; clone size: once; CDR3 DNA: TGTGCCAGCTCGACGGGGTCTGACACAGATACGCAGTATTTT; CDR3 protein: CASSTGSDTDTQYF
D gene: NA; J gene: TRBJ1-1; V gene: TRBV27; clone size: NA; CDR3 DNA: TGTGCCAGCAGACCTGACGGAGTCACTGAAGCTTTCTTT; CDR3 protein: CASRPDGVTEAFF
D gene: NA; J gene: TRBJ1-2; V gene: TRBV5-4; clone size: NA; CDR3 DNA: TGTGCCAGCAGGGAAAGGGAGGGTAACTATGGCTACACCTTC; CDR3 protein: CASREREGNYGYTF
D gene: TRBD1; J gene: TRBJ1-1; V gene: TRBV5-1; clone size: NA; CDR3 DNA: TGCGCCAGCAGCGCAACAGGGGGGGCGAACACTGAAGCTTTCTTT; CDR3 protein: CASSATGGANTEAFF
D gene: NA; J gene: TRBJ2-5; V gene: TRBV11-3; clone size: NA; CDR3 DNA: TGTGCCAGCAGCTTAGAGGTCGGACGGACTATTAAGCAAGAGACCCAGTACTTC; CDR3 protein: CASSLEVGRTIKQETQYF
D gene: NA; J gene: TRBJ1-1; V gene: TRBV7-9; clone size: NA; CDR3 DNA: TGTGCCAGCAGCTTAGCGGAGGGAGAACAAACTGAAGCTTTCTTT; CDR3 protein: CASSLAEGEQTEAFF
D gene: TRBD1; J gene: TRBJ2-7; V gene: TRBV27; clone size: NA; CDR3 DNA: TGTGCCAGCAGTCGGGACAGGGGGAATCCATACGAGCAGTACTTC; CDR3 protein: CASSRDRGNPYEQYF
D gene: NA; J gene: TRBJ2-1; V gene: TRBV9; clone size: once; CDR3 DNA: TGTGCCAGCAGCCTTGACACTAGCTCCTACAATGAGCAGTTCTTC; CDR3 protein: CASSLDTSSYNEQFF
D gene: TRBD2; J gene: TRBJ2-7; V gene: TRBV15; clone size: NA; CDR3 DNA: TGTGCCACCAGCAGAGATGAACTAGCGGGCTCCTCCTACGAGCAGTACTTC; CDR3 protein: CATSRDELAGSSYEQYF
D gene: NA; J gene: TRBJ2-5; V gene: TRBV5-1; clone size: NA; CDR3 DNA: TGCGCCAGCAGCTTGAAGGGGACGGAGACCCAGTACTTC; CDR3 protein: CASSLKGTETQYF
D gene: NA; J gene: TRBJ2-2; V gene: TRBV11-2; clone size: NA; CDR3 DNA: TGTGCCAGCAGCCCGAGATGGGAGCAGGGTACCGGGGAGCTGTTTTTT; CDR3 protein: CASSPRWEQGTGELFF
D gene: NA; J gene: TRBJ1-5; V gene: TRBV11-2; clone size: NA; CDR3 DNA: TGTGCCAGCAGCCCGCTTCCCGATCAGCCCCAGCATTTT; CDR3 protein: CASSPLPDQPQHF
D gene: NA; J gene: TRBJ2-3; V gene: TRBV28; clone size: few; CDR3 DNA: TGTGCCAGCACCCAGGCGGGGTTTATCACAGATACGCAGTATTTT; CDR3 protein: CASTQAGFITDTQYF
D gene: TRBD1; J gene: TRBJ1-1; V gene: TRBV18; clone size: NA; CDR3 DNA: TGTGCCAGCTCACGGTTACAGGGGACAATGAACACTGAAGCTTTCTTT; CDR3 protein: CASSRLQGTMNTEAFF
D gene: NA; J gene: TRBJ1-5; V gene: TRBV2; clone size: NA; CDR3 DNA: TGTGCCAGCAGTGATACCTCGGAAGATTATAGCAATCAGCCCCAGCATTTT; CDR3 protein: CASSDTSEDYSNQPQHF
D gene: NA; J gene: TRBJ1-1; V gene: TRBV4-1; clone size: NA; CDR3 DNA: TGCGCCAGCAGCCAAGTGGGGGGGAACACTGAAGCTTTCTTT; CDR3 protein: CASSQVGGNTEAFF
D gene: TRBD1; J gene: TRBJ1-2; V gene: TRBV6-1; clone size: NA; CDR3 DNA: TGTGCCAGCCGGACAGGGCCCGTCCCGGACGGCTACACCTTC; CDR3 protein: CASRTGPVPDGYTF
D gene: TRBD1; J gene: TRBJ2-7; V gene: TRBV28; clone size: few; CDR3 DNA: TGTGCCAGCACCCGACGGGCTTGGACAGGGCGCAGGTCCTACGAGCAGTACTTC; CDR3 protein: CASTRRAWTGRRSYEQYF
D gene: TRBD1; J gene: TRBJ1-4; V gene: TRBV7-9; clone size: NA; CDR3 DNA: TGTGCCAGCAGCTCCTCGGACAGGGTGGGGGAAAAACTGTTTTTT; CDR3 protein: CASSSSDRVGEKLFF